This T cell receptor beta chain stems from a study of beta chain features in type 1 diabetes (dated by TCRdb to the late 2010s). About the study as a whole: Mean age, gender distribution, total cell number and subset yield were not different between patients and healthy donors. The study compared TCRB repertoires of sorted circulating CD4+ T cell subsets between recently diagnosed type 1 diabetes patients and matched healthy donors. A total of 100 million to 110 million sorted cells were examined across all samples, and a strong correlation was observed between cell number per subset and RNA yield. Regulatory and stem cell-like memory subsets were isolated from only 8 patients and roughly 8 healthy donors, whereas naive and central memory subsets came from all 28 donors. Study-wide findings and limitations: Shorter templates might be favored by PCR, yet because patient and control samples were amplified and corrected together, any such skew would affect both groups equally. Naive, central memory and regulatory TCRB repertoires appeared more similar among patients than among healthy donors. Because small numbers of individuals were included in the HLA sub-analyses, any influence of HLA type on TCRB rearrangement was left unresolved. Type 1 diabetes patients showed a moderate but significant shortening of TCRB CDR3 length in all four CD4+ subsets. Because cDNA was sequenced instead of genomic DNA, highly expressing activated cells could be over-represented, though the groups showed no difference in activation or CD3 levels. At VDJ recombination sites, type 1 diabetes patients had fewer insertions and more deleted nucleotides, which implies abnormalities in thymic rearrangement.

This clone was observed a few times. Its recognized antigen is unknown. Base qualities are not recorded, but no much larger clone differs from it by a single base. The entire isolated RNA was reverse transcribed using the High Capacity cDNA Reverse Transcription Kit, and thus expressed TCRB transcripts were sequenced. Deep immunoSEQ sequencing was performed on naive, central memory and regulatory T cell samples, with an average of approximately 3.9 million total reads per sample. Sorted cells were lysed in RLT buffer, and RNA was extracted using DNase-treated RNeasy Micro or Mini kits according to cell number. Each cell subset was processed on its own to prevent cross-contamination, while patient and healthy donor samples were processed together. The immunoSEQ multiplex PCR was used to amplify TCRB sequences from cDNA, yielding 87-bp fragments that span the CDR3 region. The amplicons were sequenced using the Illumina HiSeq platform. On the authors' methods: PCR bias was computationally corrected using synthetic template baselines, reads within Hamming distance 2 were collapsed, and singletons that could not be merged were discarded. Reads were aligned against IMGT to assign V, D and J genes, CDR3 length and insertions or deletions at six rearrangement sites. Within each subset, clonotype counts were normalized to the number of sorted cells before true diversity and Gini coefficients were calculated with the tcR R package. Repertoire sharing was quantified using the overlap coefficient calculated on TCRB nucleotide sequences. Out-of-frame TCRB sequences from naive cells were analyzed as a proxy for the pre-selection repertoire. TCRdb took over this immuneACCESS table, retaining in-frame rearrangements with V and J assigned. Such tables are incomplete; in checked studies, under half of the missing clones stem from an unresolved V gene, and the remainder is unexplained. The V and J calls and the clone size are those of that table, but D and trimming were determined from the DNA. The sample has hundreds of thousands of clones on record, about 17% of them singletons. About 0.02% of the sample comes from the top ten.

From each donor, a single peripheral blood sample of approximately 0.11 L on average was drawn into heparinised tubes. Naive, central memory, regulatory and stem cell-like memory CD4+ T cells were sorted on a BD FACSAria II using a panel including CD45RO, CCR7, CD25, CD127, CD95 and CD27. A purity above 95% was achieved for all sorted populations. PBMCs were separated immediately by Lymphoprep density gradient centrifugation and were stained directly, without being cultured. So that batch effects would be minimized, each experiment stained and sorted samples in pairs, pairing one healthy donor with one patient. The TCR comes from a woman aged 18 to 35 in good health. Sequenced: naive CD4+ T cells from blood. What this sample's cell subset or site label stands for: true naive CD4+ T cells.

The sequenced DNA: TGTGCCAGCAGCCCACGCGGGAGCGACACCTACAATGAGCAGTTCTTC. The encoded protein is CASSPRGSDTYNEQFF. The chain is encoded by TRBV27 joined to TRBJ2-1; the central 7 bases match TRBD2. Measured from the cysteine to the phenylalanine, the CDR3 is 16 residues long. The sequence is cut down to CDR3 DNA, 48 bases in frame from base 1. The germline V gene (reference sequence) gives CDR1 as MNHEY and CDR2 as SMNVEV. The V end gives up 6 bases and the J end 2 bases, leaving 10 bases in the junction not matched to a gene.